Listed below are T cell receptor beta chains from one sample, sequenced in a study of STAT5B mutations in CD4+ large granular lymphocyte leukemia. Using immunoSEQ multiplex PCR, the repertoire was profiled, and TCRdb retains in-frame clones only, with some absent. In the table there are about 38,000 clones, more than 70% of which are singletons. Source material: CD4+ T cells from blood buffy coats. Every receptor here comes from a human donor in good health. Both conserved end residues are part of each CDR3. The D gene is left open where the match is weak. Part of the rows lack a size; the others show once, few, many or a class for expanded clones.

>TRBD1|TRBJ1-3|TRBV5-1|.
CASSLTGTGGNGNTIYF
TGCGCCAGCAGCTTAACCGGGACAGGGGGCAATGGAAACACCATATATTTT
>.|TRBJ1-5|TRBV19|.
CASSTGNFGNQPQHF
TGTGCCAGTAGTACCGGGAACTTTGGGAATCAGCCCCAGCATTTT
>TRBD1|TRBJ2-2|TRBV5-1|.
CASSAQGARDTGELFF
TGCGCCAGCAGCGCCCAGGGGGCGCGGGACACCGGGGAGCTGTTTTTT
>TRBD2|TRBJ2-3|TRBV30|.
CAWSSSHSGRVADTQYF
TGTGCCTGGAGTAGTTCCCACAGCGGGAGGGTGGCAGATACGCAGTATTTT
>TRBD1|TRBJ1-1|TRBV9|.
CASSVMTGGAGTEAFF
TGTGCCAGCAGCGTAATGACAGGGGGCGCAGGTACTGAAGCTTTCTTT
>.|TRBJ2-3|TRBV7-8|.
CASSLGLVVDTQYF
TGTGCCAGCAGCTTAGGTCTAGTGGTAGATACGCAGTATTTT
>TRBD2|TRBJ2-2|TRBV4-2|.
CASSPHRGGAETGELFF
TGTGCCAGCAGCCCCCACCGCGGGGGGGCGGAAACCGGGGAGCTGTTTTTT
>.|TRBJ2-1|TRBV18|.
CASSTTARSDEQFF
TGTGCCAGCTCTACCACGGCCCGGTCGGATGAGCAGTTCTTC
>TRBD1|TRBJ1-4|TRBV5-1|once
CASSLTGTGGINEKLFF
TGCGCCAGCAGCTTAACCGGGACAGGGGGTATTAATGAAAAACTGTTTTTT
>.|TRBJ2-5|TRBV2|few
CASSDTVLWPQYF
TGTGCCAGCAGTGACACAGTACTCTGGCCCCAGTACTTC
>.|TRBJ2-3|TRBV7-2|.
CASSTMRGGLSAQYF
TGTGCCAGCAGTACGATGAGGGGGGGCCTGTCCGCGCAGTATTTT
>.|TRBJ1-2|TRBV19|.
CASSIEAGSYGYTF
TGTGCCAGTAGTATAGAGGCAGGGTCCTATGGCTACACCTTC
>TRBD2|TRBJ2-7|TRBV4-2|.
CASSQDLAGEGEQYF
TGTGCCAGCAGCCAAGATCTAGCGGGGGAGGGCGAGCAGTACTTC
>.|TRBJ1-1|TRBV7-6|.
CASSLAGQGRSSEAFF
TGTGCCAGCAGCTTAGCGGGGCAGGGGAGGAGTAGTGAAGCTTTCTTT
>.|TRBJ2-7|TRBV7-6|.
CASSLKWDSYEQYF
TGTGCCAGCAGCTTAAAGTGGGACTCATACGAGCAGTACTTC
>TRBD1|TRBJ2-7|TRBV27|.
CASSSGQGIIYEQYF
TGTGCCAGCAGTTCGGGACAGGGTATCATCTACGAGCAGTACTTC
>TRBD1|TRBJ1-5|TRBV7-8|once
CASSPHRGYHSNQPQHF
TGTGCCAGCAGCCCGCACAGGGGATACCATAGCAATCAGCCCCAGCATTTT
>TRBD1|TRBJ2-2|TRBV5-6|few
CASSYGQGRTGELFF
TGTGCCAGCAGCTACGGACAGGGACGGACCGGGGAGCTGTTTTTT
>TRBD2|TRBJ2-1|TRBV7-2|.
CASSPGTSGREQFF
TGTGCCAGCAGCCCAGGGACTAGCGGAAGGGAGCAGTTCTTC
>.|TRBJ2-1|TRBV7-3|.
CASSLVAVSSYNEQFF
TGTGCCAGCAGCTTGGTAGCGGTTAGCTCCTACAATGAGCAGTTCTTC
>TRBD1|TRBJ2-7|TRBV10-1|.
CANYTGGTSLTYEQYF
TGCGCCAACTACACAGGGGGAACCTCCCTTACCTACGAGCAGTACTTC
>TRBD2|TRBJ2-7|TRBV9|.
CASSVGVSGRATSYEQYF
TGTGCCAGCAGCGTAGGGGTTAGCGGGAGGGCCACATCCTACGAGCAGTACTTC
>.|TRBJ2-1|TRBV4-2|.
CASSQERQFF
TGTGCCAGCAGCCAAGAGAGGCAGTTCTTC
>.|TRBJ2-7|TRBV10-3|.
CAIRDPETYEQYF
TGTGCCATCAGGGATCCAGAAACCTACGAGCAGTACTTC
>TRBD1|TRBJ1-1|TRBV25-1|.
CASSPLTGGVNTEAFF
TGTGCCAGCAGTCCGTTGACAGGGGGAGTGAACACTGAAGCTTTCTTT
>.|TRBJ2-3|TRBV18|.
CASSPDLTDTQYF
TGTGCCAGCTCACCAGACTTAACAGATACGCAGTATTTT
>.|TRBJ2-1|TRBV10-3|.
CAISGGLDEQFF
TGTGCCATCAGTGGGGGCTTGGATGAGCAGTTCTTC
>.|TRBJ2-2|TRBV13|.
CASSLGVRVAGELFF
TGTGCCAGCAGCTTAGGAGTTCGGGTTGCCGGGGAGCTGTTTTTT
>.|TRBJ1-6|TRBV14|few
CASSPGAGDSPLHF
TGTGCCAGCAGCCCCGGGGCAGGGGATTCACCCCTCCACTTT
>.|TRBJ2-3|TRBV7-2|.
CASSLAVAVTDTQYF
TGTGCCAGCAGCTTAGCGGTGGCTGTCACAGATACGCAGTATTTT
>TRBD2|TRBJ2-3|TRBV7-2|.
CASRAGATDTQYF
TGTGCCAGCAGGGCGGGAGCGACAGATACGCAGTATTTT